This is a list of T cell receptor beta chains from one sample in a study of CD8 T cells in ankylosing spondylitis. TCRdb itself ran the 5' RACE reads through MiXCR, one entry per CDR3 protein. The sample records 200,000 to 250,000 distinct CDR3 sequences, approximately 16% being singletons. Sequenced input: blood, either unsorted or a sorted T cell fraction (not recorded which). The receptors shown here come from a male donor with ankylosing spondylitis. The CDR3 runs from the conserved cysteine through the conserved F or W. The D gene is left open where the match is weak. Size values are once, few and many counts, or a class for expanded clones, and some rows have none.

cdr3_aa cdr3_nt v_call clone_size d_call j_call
CASSQDLDYRANEQFF TGCGCCAGCAGCCAAGATCTGGACTACCGGGCCAATGAGCAGTTCTTC TRBV4-3 many NA TRBJ2-1
CSATDITGPWGNQPQHF TGCAGTGCGACTGATATAACAGGGCCTTGGGGCAATCAGCCCCAGCATTTT TRBV20-1 NA NA TRBJ1-5
CASRLTGSNYGYTF TGTGCCAGCAGGCTGACAGGTTCTAACTATGGCTACACCTTC TRBV12-3/TRBV12-4 NA NA TRBJ1-2
CASSYSGQMNTEAFF TGTGCCAGCAGTTACTCGGGACAGATGAACACTGAAGCTTTCTTT TRBV6-5 once TRBD1 TRBJ1-1
CASSQMTGWDTEAFF TGTGCCAGCAGCCAGATGACAGGGTGGGACACTGAAGCTTTCTTT TRBV11-2 NA TRBD1 TRBJ1-1
CASSLIAGASEQFF TGTGCCAGCAGCTTAATAGCGGGAGCTAGTGAGCAGTTCTTC TRBV7-3 NA TRBD2 TRBJ2-1
CASSPGSGGWNEQFF TGTGCCAGCAGCCCCGGCAGCGGGGGGTGGAATGAGCAGTTCTTC TRBV27 NA TRBD2 TRBJ2-1
CASSQSVGAGSYEQFF TGCGCCAGCAGCCAATCGGTCGGGGCTGGGTCGTATGAGCAGTTCTTC TRBV4-1 few NA TRBJ2-1
CASSVPSPWGPRGTDTQYF TGTGCCAGCAGCGTGCCTTCACCGTGGGGGCCGAGGGGTACAGATACGCAGTATTTT TRBV11-1 NA NA TRBJ2-3
CASSPASGSATYEQYF TGTGCCAGCAGCCCCGCCTCCGGCAGTGCGACCTACGAGCAGTACTTC TRBV12-3/TRBV12-4 few NA TRBJ2-7
CASITSGLAANGELFF TGTGCCAGCATCACTTCGGGACTAGCGGCAAACGGGGAGCTGTTTTTT TRBV12-3/TRBV12-4 few TRBD2 TRBJ2-2
CASSPPSGLSYNEQFF TGTGCCAGCTCACCACCGTCCGGGCTTTCGTACAATGAGCAGTTCTTC TRBV18 NA NA TRBJ2-1
CASILKSGTDPRTNTEAFF TGTGCCAGCATTCTTAAATCCGGGACAGACCCTAGAACGAACACTGAAGCTTTCTTT TRBV12-3/TRBV12-4 few TRBD1 TRBJ1-1
CASRPLRTVNSGFEAFF TGTGCCAGCAGACCCTTGCGGACAGTAAATTCGGGCTTTGAAGCTTTCTTT TRBV27 NA NA TRBJ1-1
CASSFAAEQGDYTF TGTGCCAGCAGCTTTGCGGCAGAACAGGGTGACTACACCTTC TRBV7-9 NA NA TRBJ1-2
CASSEGLDGFYEQYF TGTGCCAGCAGTGAAGGACTAGATGGTTTCTACGAGCAGTACTTC TRBV25-1 NA TRBD2 TRBJ2-7
CAWDRGPGYTF TGTGCCTGGGACAGGGGACCTGGCTACACCTTC TRBV30 NA TRBD1 TRBJ1-2
CAISGPEGPNTEAFF TGTGCCATCAGTGGGCCCGAGGGCCCGAACACTGAAGCTTTCTTT TRBV10-3 NA NA TRBJ1-1
CASGLNCEPGSCFF NA TRBV12-5 NA NA TRBJ2-2
CASSSGGGPLETQYF TGTGCCAGCAGTAGCGGGGGGGGGCCTCTAGAGACCCAGTACTTC TRBV6-1 few TRBD2 TRBJ2-5
CASSPSISGYPYNEQFF TGTGCCAGCTCACCAAGCATCAGCGGGTACCCCTACAATGAGCAGTTCTTC TRBV18 few NA TRBJ2-1
CASSHLNLGQGFYEQYF TGCGCCAGCAGCCATCTTAACCTGGGACAGGGGTTTTACGAGCAGTACTTC TRBV4-1 NA TRBD1 TRBJ2-7
CASSLYPGEISSEAFF TGTGCCAGCAGTTTATACCCAGGTGAAATTTCGTCTGAAGCTTTCTTT TRBV12-3/TRBV12-4 few NA TRBJ1-1
CSARPLQDPYEQYF TGCAGTGCTCGCCCTCTTCAGGACCCCTACGAGCAGTACTTC TRBV20-1 few NA TRBJ2-7
CASSLETGTYEQYF TGTGCCAGCAGTTTAGAAACAGGAACCTACGAGCAGTACTTC TRBV12-3/TRBV12-4 NA NA TRBJ2-7
CASSYSSGRGTDTQYF TGTGCCAGCAGTTACTCGAGCGGGAGGGGGACAGATACGCAGTATTTT TRBV6-5 NA TRBD2 TRBJ2-3
CASSKTSGADTDTQYF TGTGCCAGCTCAAAGACTAGCGGGGCCGACACAGATACGCAGTATTTT TRBV11-1 NA TRBD2 TRBJ2-3
CASSSPRTNNYGYTF TGTGCCAGCAGCTCCCCCAGGACCAATAACTATGGCTACACCTTC TRBV11-2 once NA TRBJ1-2
CASSQTGGTEAFF TGTGCCAGCAGCCAGACAGGGGGGACTGAAGCTTTCTTT TRBV7-9 few TRBD1 TRBJ1-1
CASSGLAKTQYF TGTGCCAGCAGCGGACTAGCAAAGACCCAGTACTTC TRBV21-1 NA NA TRBJ2-5
CASSLDGGELFF TGTGCCAGCAGCTTGGACGGCGGGGAGCTGTTTTTT TRBV5-6 NA NA TRBJ2-2
CASSYRRASYNEQFF TGTGCCAGCAGTTATCGGAGAGCTTCCTACAATGAGCAGTTCTTC TRBV27 few NA TRBJ2-1
CASTPIISLGIAYNEQFF TGTGCCAGCACCCCAATTATAAGCCTCGGGATCGCGTACAATGAGCAGTTCTTC TRBV11-1 NA NA TRBJ2-1
CASSLGGEDRGIETQYF TGTGCCAGCAGCTTAGGTGGTGAGGACAGGGGGATCGAGACCCAGTACTTC TRBV7-6 NA TRBD1 TRBJ2-5
CSVVWQGDYGYTF TGCAGCGTTGTGTGGCAGGGCGACTATGGCTACACCTTC TRBV29-1 NA NA TRBJ1-2
CASSDSQWGNYGYTF TGTGCCAGCAGCGATTCTCAATGGGGCAACTATGGCTACACCTTC TRBV2 NA NA TRBJ1-2
CASKGLDPQETQYF TGTGCCAGCAAGGGACTAGACCCACAAGAGACCCAGTACTTC TRBV2 NA TRBD2 TRBJ2-5
CAWSVQIGVNYEQYF TGTGCCTGGAGTGTACAAATAGGGGTGAACTACGAGCAGTACTTC TRBV30 NA NA TRBJ2-7
CASGIYTGELFF TGTGCCAGCGGTATATACACCGGGGAGCTGTTTTTT TRBV12-3/TRBV12-4 NA NA TRBJ2-2
CASSPSSESGEIGETQYF TGTGCCAGCAGCCCGTCGAGCGAGAGCGGGGAGATCGGGGAGACCCAGTACTTC TRBV3-1 few TRBD2 TRBJ2-5
CASSSPGTSADTQYF TGTGCCAGCAGCTCACCCGGGACTAGTGCCGATACGCAGTATTTT TRBV7-6 NA TRBD2 TRBJ2-3
CASADGRGIYNEQFF TGTGCTAGTGCCGACGGCAGGGGAATATACAATGAGCAGTTCTTC TRBV12-5 few NA TRBJ2-1
CAWSGGRGNYEQYF TGTGCCTGGAGTGGGGGCAGGGGAAACTACGAGCAGTACTTC TRBV30 once NA TRBJ2-7
CSVEDPEDRVHTGELFF TGCAGCGTTGAAGATCCCGAGGACAGGGTACACACCGGGGAGCTGTTTTTT TRBV29-1 few TRBD1 TRBJ2-2
CASIEGGGSWWQYF TGTGCCAGCATTGAGGGAGGGGGCTCCTGGTGGCAGTACTTC TRBV2 NA NA TRBJ2-7
CASSQGDRDHSPLHF TGCGCCAGCAGCCAAGGGGACAGGGACCACTCACCCCTCCACTTT TRBV4-1 few TRBD1 TRBJ1-6
CASSLTTGGPGEQYF TGTGCCAGCAGCTTAACCACAGGAGGGCCGGGAGAGCAGTACTTC TRBV7-9 few NA TRBJ2-7
CASSEELGGTGELFF TGTGCCAGCAGTGAAGAATTAGGGGGCACCGGGGAGCTGTTTTTT TRBV6-1 NA NA TRBJ2-2
CASTRGEDTEAFF TGTGCCAGCACCCGAGGGGAAGACACTGAAGCTTTCTTT TRBV5-6 NA NA TRBJ1-1
CASSFGGMNDEQFF TGTGCCAGCAGTTTTGGCGGGATGAACGATGAGCAGTTCTTC TRBV12-3/TRBV12-4 many NA TRBJ2-1
CASSYPGYGYTF TGTGCCAGCAGTTACCCAGGGTATGGCTACACCTTC TRBV6-5 NA NA TRBJ1-2
CASTPGLEDTGANVLTF TGTGCCAGCACCCCCGGATTGGAGGACACTGGGGCCAACGTCCTGACTTTC TRBV14 NA NA TRBJ2-6
CSVEADEEWETQYF TGCAGCGTTGAAGCGGATGAGGAGTGGGAGACCCAGTACTTC TRBV29-1 NA NA TRBJ2-5
CASSLLFVRGTEAFF TGTGCCAGCAGTTTATTGTTTGTCCGGGGCACTGAAGCTTTCTTT TRBV28 once NA TRBJ1-1
CASSFGTGAGTEAFF TGTGCCAGCAGCTTTGGGACAGGGGCAGGCACTGAAGCTTTCTTT TRBV28 NA TRBD1 TRBJ1-1